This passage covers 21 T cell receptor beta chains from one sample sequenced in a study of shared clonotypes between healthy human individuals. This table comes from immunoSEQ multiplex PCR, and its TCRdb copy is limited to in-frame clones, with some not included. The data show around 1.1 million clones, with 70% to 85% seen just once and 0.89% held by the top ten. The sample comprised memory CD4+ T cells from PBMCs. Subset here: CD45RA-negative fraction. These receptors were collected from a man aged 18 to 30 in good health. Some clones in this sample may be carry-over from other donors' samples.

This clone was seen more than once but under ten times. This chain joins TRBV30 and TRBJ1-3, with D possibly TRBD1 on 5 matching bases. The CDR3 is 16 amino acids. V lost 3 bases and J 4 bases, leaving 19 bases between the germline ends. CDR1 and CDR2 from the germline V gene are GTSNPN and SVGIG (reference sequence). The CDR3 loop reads CAWRRDLGSWGNTIYF. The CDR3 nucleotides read TGTGCCTGGAGGCGGGACCTCGGGAGCTGGGGAAACACCATATATTTT.

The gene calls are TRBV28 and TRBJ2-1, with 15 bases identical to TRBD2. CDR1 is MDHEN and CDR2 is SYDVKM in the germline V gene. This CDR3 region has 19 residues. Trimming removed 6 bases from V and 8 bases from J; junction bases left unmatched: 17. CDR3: CASSLAGLAGGTRRDEQFF. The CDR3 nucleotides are TGTGCCAGCAGCTTGGCGGGACTAGCGGGAGGCACTCGGAGGGATGAGCAGTTCTTC.

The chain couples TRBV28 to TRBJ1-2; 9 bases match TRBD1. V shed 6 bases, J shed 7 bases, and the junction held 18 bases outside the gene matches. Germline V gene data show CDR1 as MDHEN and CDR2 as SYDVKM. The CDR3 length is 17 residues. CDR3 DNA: TGTGCCAGCAGCCCTGAAGGGACAGGGCACCTTATCTCTGGCTACACCTTC. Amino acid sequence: CASSPEGTGHLISGYTF.

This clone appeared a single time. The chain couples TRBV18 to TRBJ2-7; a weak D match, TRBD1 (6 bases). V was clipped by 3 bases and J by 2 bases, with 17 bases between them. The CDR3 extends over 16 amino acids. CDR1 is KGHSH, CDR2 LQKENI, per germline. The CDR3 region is CASSPTFGTLTYEQYF. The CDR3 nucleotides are TGTGCCAGCTCACCCACGTTCGGGACACTAACCTACGAGCAGTACTTC.

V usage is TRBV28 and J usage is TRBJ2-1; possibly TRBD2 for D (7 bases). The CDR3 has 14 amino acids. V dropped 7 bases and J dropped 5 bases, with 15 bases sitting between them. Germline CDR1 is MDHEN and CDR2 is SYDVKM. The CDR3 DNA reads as TGTGCCAGCATCGGGGGGACATACCACAATGAGCAGTTCTTC. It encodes CASIGGTYHNEQFF.

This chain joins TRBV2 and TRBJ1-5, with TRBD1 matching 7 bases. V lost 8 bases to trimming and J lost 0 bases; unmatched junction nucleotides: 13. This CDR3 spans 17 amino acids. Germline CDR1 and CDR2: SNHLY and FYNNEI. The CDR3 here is CASRRDRTLSSNQPQHF. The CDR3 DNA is TGTGCCAGCCGCCGGGACAGAACACTCTCTAGCAATCAGCCCCAGCATTTT.

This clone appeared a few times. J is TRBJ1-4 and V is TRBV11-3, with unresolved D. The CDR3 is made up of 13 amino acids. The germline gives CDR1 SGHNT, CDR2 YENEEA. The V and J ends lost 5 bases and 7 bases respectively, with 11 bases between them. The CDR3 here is CASSRGSAEKLFF. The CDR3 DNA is TGTGCCAGCAGCCGTGGCAGCGCTGAAAAACTGTTTTTT.

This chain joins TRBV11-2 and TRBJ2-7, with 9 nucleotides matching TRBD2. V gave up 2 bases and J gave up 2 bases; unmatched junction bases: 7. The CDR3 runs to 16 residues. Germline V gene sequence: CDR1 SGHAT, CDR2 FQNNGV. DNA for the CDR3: TGTGCCAGCAGCTTACATGCTAGCGGGACCACCTACGAGCAGTACTTC. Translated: CASSLHASGTTYEQYF.

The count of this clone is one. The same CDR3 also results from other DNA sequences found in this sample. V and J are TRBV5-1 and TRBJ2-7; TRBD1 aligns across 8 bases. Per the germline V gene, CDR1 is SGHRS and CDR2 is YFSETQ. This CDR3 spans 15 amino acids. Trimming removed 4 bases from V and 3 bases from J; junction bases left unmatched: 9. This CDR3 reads CASSVTGTGYYEQYF. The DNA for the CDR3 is TGCGCCAGCAGCGTAACCGGGACAGGATACTACGAGCAGTACTTC.

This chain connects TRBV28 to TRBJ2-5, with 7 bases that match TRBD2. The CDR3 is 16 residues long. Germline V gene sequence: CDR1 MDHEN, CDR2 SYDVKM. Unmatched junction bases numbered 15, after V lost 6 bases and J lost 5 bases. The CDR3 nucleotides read TGTGCCAGCAGCCAAATCCCTGGGAGGGGAGGGGAGACCCAGTACTTC. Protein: CASSQIPGRGGETQYF.

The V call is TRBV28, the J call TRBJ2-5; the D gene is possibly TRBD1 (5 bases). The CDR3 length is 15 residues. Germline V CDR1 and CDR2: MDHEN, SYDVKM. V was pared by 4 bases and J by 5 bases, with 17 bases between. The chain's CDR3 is CASSSPSRVGETQYF. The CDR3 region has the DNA TGTGCCAGCAGTTCCCCCTCCAGGGTTGGTGAGACCCAGTACTTC.

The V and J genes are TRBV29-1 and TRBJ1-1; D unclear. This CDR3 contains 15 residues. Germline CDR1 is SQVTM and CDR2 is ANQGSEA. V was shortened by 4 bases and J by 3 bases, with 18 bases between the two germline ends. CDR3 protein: CSVARSWSEDTEAFF. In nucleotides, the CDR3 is TGCAGCGTTGCACGGAGTTGGAGTGAGGACACTGAAGCTTTCTTT.

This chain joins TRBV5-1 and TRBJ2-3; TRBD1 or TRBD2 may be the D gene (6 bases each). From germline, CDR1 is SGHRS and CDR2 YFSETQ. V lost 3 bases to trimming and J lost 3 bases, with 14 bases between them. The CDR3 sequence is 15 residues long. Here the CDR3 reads CASSSGAGQTDTQYF. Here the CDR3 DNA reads TGCGCCAGCAGCTCGGGGGCGGGACAAACAGATACGCAGTATTTT.

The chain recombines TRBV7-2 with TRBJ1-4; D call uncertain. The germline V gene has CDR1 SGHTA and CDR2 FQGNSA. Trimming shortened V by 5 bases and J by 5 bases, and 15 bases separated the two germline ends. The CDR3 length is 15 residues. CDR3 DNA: TGTGCCAGCAGCGTTTTTACTTATGCGAATGAAAAACTGTTTTTT. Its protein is CASSVFTYANEKLFF.

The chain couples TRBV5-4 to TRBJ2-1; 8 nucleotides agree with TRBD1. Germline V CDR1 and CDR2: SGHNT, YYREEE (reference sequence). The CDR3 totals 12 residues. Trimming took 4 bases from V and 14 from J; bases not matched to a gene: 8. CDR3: CASSRQGPTKFF. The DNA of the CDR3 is TGTGCCAGCAGCCGACAGGGGCCCACGAAGTTCTTC.

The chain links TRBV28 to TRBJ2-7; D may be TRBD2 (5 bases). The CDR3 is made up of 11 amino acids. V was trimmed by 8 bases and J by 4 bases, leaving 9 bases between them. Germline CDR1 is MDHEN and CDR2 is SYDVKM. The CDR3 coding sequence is TGTGCCAGCGCGGGCGGGTACGAGCAGTACTTC. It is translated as CASAGGYEQYF. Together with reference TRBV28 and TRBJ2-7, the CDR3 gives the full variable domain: DVKVTQSSRYLVKRTGEKVFLECVQDMDHENMFWYRQDPGLGLRLIYFSYDVKMKEKGDIPEGYSVSREKKERFSLILESASTNQTSMYLCASAGGYEQYFGPGTRLTVT.

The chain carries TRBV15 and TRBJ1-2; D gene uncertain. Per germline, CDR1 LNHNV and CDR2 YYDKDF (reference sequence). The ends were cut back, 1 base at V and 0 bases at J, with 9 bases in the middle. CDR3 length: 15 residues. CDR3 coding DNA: TGTGCCACCAGCAGAGTGTCAAACGCTAACTATGGCTACACCTTC. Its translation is CATSRVSNANYGYTF.

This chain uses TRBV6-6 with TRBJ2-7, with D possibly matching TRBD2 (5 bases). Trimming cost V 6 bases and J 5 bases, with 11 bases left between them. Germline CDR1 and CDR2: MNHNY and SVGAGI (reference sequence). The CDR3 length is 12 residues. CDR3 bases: TGTGCCAGCAGCCCGGACGGGGACGAGCAGTACTTC. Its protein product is CASSPDGDEQYF.

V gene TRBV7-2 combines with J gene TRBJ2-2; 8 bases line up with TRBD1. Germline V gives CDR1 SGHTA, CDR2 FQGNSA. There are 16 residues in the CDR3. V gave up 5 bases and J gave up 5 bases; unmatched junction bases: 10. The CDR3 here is CASSLKAGGGTGELFF. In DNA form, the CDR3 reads TGTGCCAGCAGCCTCAAGGCAGGGGGCGGGACCGGGGAGCTGTTTTTT.

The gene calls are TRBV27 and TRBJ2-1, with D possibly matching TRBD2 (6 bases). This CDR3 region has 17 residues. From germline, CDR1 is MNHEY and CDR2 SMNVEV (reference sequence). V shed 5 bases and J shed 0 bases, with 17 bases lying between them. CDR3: CASSPWRAQSSYNEQFF. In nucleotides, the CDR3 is TGTGCCAGCAGTCCTTGGAGGGCACAAAGCTCCTACAATGAGCAGTTCTTC.

Written as DNA, the CDR3 is TGTGCCAGCAGTTACTCTACGGGAGGGGACAATGAGCAGTTCTTC. Its protein product is CASSYSTGGDNEQFF. The chain links TRBV6-5 to TRBJ2-1; the match to TRBD2 covers 8 bases. Trimming at V came to 0 bases and at J to 5 bases, leaving 3 bases not matched to a gene. Germline lookup yields CDR1 MNHEY and CDR2 SVGAGI. This CDR3 is 15 amino acids long.